Listed here are 8 T cell receptor beta chains from one sample, sequenced in a study of regulatory T cells in long-lasting Graves disease. Specified time point: newly diagnosed GD, antithyroid drugs for less than 3 months. With RNA extracted from PBMCs as input, the TCR library was made. The TCR beta library used iRepertoire HTBI primers with Arm-PCR amplification of CDR3. MiXCR, run by TCRdb on the multiplex PCR reads, gives a single entry per CDR3 protein. In the table there are hundreds of thousands of distinct CDR3 sequences, 15% to 20% of which are singletons. Sequencing used peripheral blood mononuclear cells (PBMCs), obtained at new diagnosis, from a patient treated with antithyroid drugs. The source of these receptors is a female donor with Graves disease.

This clonotype was recorded many times. The chain employs TRBV20-1 and TRBJ2-5; 12 bases fit TRBD2. J lost 1 base, V lost 5 bases, and 5 bases had no gene match. This CDR3 comprises 15 residues. Germline CDR1 DFQATT, CDR2 SNEGSKA (reference sequence). In DNA form, the CDR3 reads TGCAGTGCTCTCGGACTAGCGGGACCCCAAGAGACCCAGTACTTC. It translates to CSALGLAGPQETQYF.

This clonotype was counted many times. This chain connects TRBV12-3 or TRBV12-4 to TRBJ1-6, with D perhaps TRBD1 (5 bases). Trimming shortened V by 5 bases and J by 2 bases, and 16 bases separated the two germline ends. The CDR3 runs 17 residues. In nucleotides, the CDR3 is TGTGCCAGCAGTACCCACCGGGACGGCACCTATAATTCACCCCTCCACTTT. Translated, it gives CASSTHRDGTYNSPLHF.

There are a few counts of this clonotype. CDR3 region: CASSQAAEGTGELFF. The CDR3 nucleotides read TGTGCCAGCAGCCAAGCGGCAGAGGGCACCGGGGAGCTGTTTTTT. The rearrangement uses TRBV4-2 and TRBJ2-2, with D tentatively TRBD2 (5 bases). The V end was cut by 1 base, the J end by 4 bases, with 10 bases between. The CDR3 has 15 amino acids. The germline gives CDR1 LGHNA, CDR2 YNFKEQ.

In this sample, this clonotype turned up once. The CDR3 spells CASSQDDGPYEQYF. CDR3 in DNA: TGTGCCAGCAGCCAAGACGACGGACCCTACGAGCAGTACTTC. The chain joins TRBV12-3 or TRBV12-4 to TRBJ2-7; D is uncertain. This CDR3 spans 14 amino acids. Trimming pared 6 bases from V and 2 bases from J, leaving 14 bases between.

In this sample, this clonotype turned up many times. The V call is TRBV24-1, the J call TRBJ2-6, with 7 positions matching TRBD1. The J segment lost 3 bases and the V segment lost 6 bases, leaving 13 bases of the junction unmatched. Germline lookup yields CDR1 KGHDR and CDR2 SFDVKD. This CDR3 is built from 18 residues. The DNA for the CDR3 is TGTGCCACCAGTCGGGCGACAGGGAATTCTGGTGGGGCCAACGTCCTGACTTTC. Amino acid sequence: CATSRATGNSGGANVLTF.

This clonotype was seen a few times. The chain combines TRBV6-9 with TRBJ2-2; D uncertain. In germline, CDR1 is MNHGY, CDR2 SVAAGI. CDR3 length: 16 residues. Trimming cost V 4 bases and J 8 bases, with 20 bases left between them. Here the CDR3 reads CASSSLGHTPRGELFF. CDR3 bases: TGTGCCAGCAGTTCCTTGGGTCATACTCCCCGGGGGGAGCTGTTTTTT.

This clonotype was detected many times. This sequence joins TRBV20-1 and TRBJ2-1, with 9 bases that match TRBD2. V lost 3 bases and J lost 4; bases outside the gene matches: 10. The CDR3 runs 16 residues. From germline, CDR1 is DFQATT and CDR2 SNEGSKA (reference sequence). The DNA for the CDR3 is TGCAGTGCTAGTCCATTCATAGCGGGAGTTTACAATGAGCAGTTCTTC. Protein: CSASPFIAGVYNEQFF.

In this sample, this clonotype turned up many times. V gene TRBV2 combines with J gene TRBJ2-3, with 13 bases aligning to TRBD2. Germline V gene lookup returns CDR1 SNHLY and CDR2 FYNNEI. The CDR3 consists of 16 residues. The J segment lost 4 bases and the V segment lost 9 bases, leaving 10 bases of the junction unmatched. In DNA form, the CDR3 reads TGTGCCAGTCGGACTAGCGGGAGAGGATTGTCAGATACGCAGTATTTT. Translation: CASRTSGRGLSDTQYF.